These 4 T cell receptor beta chains were sequenced from one sample in a study of T cell repertoires in cytomegalovirus infection (dated by TCRdb to between 2019 and 2020). Their target antigens are unknown. These reads were obtained on an Illumina HiSeq 1500. The raw public data were reprocessed by TCRdb itself: fastp quality trimming at Q25, MiXCR clonotype calling, in-frame beta chains only. Here each entry gathers all rows of one CDR3 protein and keeps the most common genes and DNA. This sample gives more than 250,000 distinct CDR3 sequences in total; roughly 25% of them show up just once. More than 10% of the sample is held by the ten biggest clonotypes. This specimen's treatment or condition label, per the study, means: in vitro stimulation with specific CMV peptide epitopes to enrich CMV-specific T cells. Sequencing was performed on cultured PBMCs, taken from culture after CMV antigen stimulation. These receptors came from a human donor in good health (CMV status not recorded). Some clones in this sample may be carry-over from other donors' samples.

This clonotype has only a few counts. This sequence joins TRBV11-2 and TRBJ2-1, with a tentative D call TRBD2 (5 bases). Trimming shortened V by 0 bases and J by 7 bases, and 13 bases separated the two germline ends. Looked up from germline, CDR1 is SGHAT and CDR2 is FQNNGV. This CDR3 spans 15 amino acids. The CDR3 sequence is CASSLDGLGENEQFF. CDR3 in DNA: TGTGCCAGCAGCTTAGACGGACTTGGTGAGAATGAGCAGTTCTTC.

The V and J genes are TRBV6-1 and TRBJ2-1; 8 bases align to TRBD2. In germline, CDR1 is MNHNS, CDR2 SASEGT. V dropped 10 bases and J dropped 8; count of bases not matched to a gene: 4. The CDR3 length is 11 residues. CDR3: CATRGGDEQFF. Here the CDR3 DNA reads TGTGCCACCCGGGGGGGCGATGAGCAGTTCTTC.

Ten or more counts support this clonotype. The rearrangement links TRBV7-2 to TRBJ2-1, with a possible D match to TRBD2 (6 bases). Per germline, CDR1 SGHTA and CDR2 FQGNSA. V lost 9 bases and J 2 bases, leaving 14 bases between the germline ends. The CDR3 runs to 14 residues. The CDR3 reads CASLSGVAYNEQFF. The CDR3 DNA is TGTGCCAGTCTCTCGGGAGTTGCCTACAATGAGCAGTTCTTC.

This clonotype came up many times. V usage is TRBV7-2 and J usage is TRBJ2-2; 9 nucleotides agree with TRBD1. Germline V gene lookup returns CDR1 SGHTA and CDR2 FQGNSA. With V trimmed by 1 base and J by 4 bases, 7 bases remained unmatched. The CDR3 extends over 17 amino acids. The CDR3 sequence: CASSLVGQGKFTGELFF. Here the CDR3 DNA reads TGTGCCAGCAGCTTAGTGGGACAGGGAAAGTTCACCGGGGAGCTGTTTTTT.